This TCR beta chain was obtained from a study of T cells in Graves' hyperthyroidism and ophthalmopathy. Overall study results and limits: Patients with ophthalmopathy were separated from those with stable hyperthyroidism by a 13 V-J model.

A NOSPECS grade of at least 4, a Clinical Activity Score of at least 3 and duration under 3 months were recorded in ophthalmopathy patients. This clonotype appeared many times. The antigen is unknown. Using RNA transcripts as the source, TCR beta CDR3 regions were amplified. HTBI primers were the set used in a first-round RT-PCR of the TCR CDR3. TCRdb passed the multiplex PCR reads through MiXCR, listing each CDR3 protein once. The repertoire includes approximately 610,000 distinct CDR3 sequences, approximately 14% of them detected once, and approximately 4.2% sits in the top ten. CDR3 length: 14 residues. V lost 6 bases and J lost 6; bases outside the gene matches: 10.

This sequence was found in a woman aged 40 to 50 with Graves' ophthalmopathy. Sequenced input: blood. The chain joins TRBV12-3 or TRBV12-4 to TRBJ1-1; 7 nucleotides align to TRBD1. CDR3 sequence: CASRPDRVNSEAFF. Written as DNA, the CDR3 is TGTGCCAGCAGACCAGACAGGGTCAATTCTGAAGCTTTCTTT.